The T cell receptor beta chain described here comes from a study of cytomegalovirus exposure and HLA in healthy donors (dated by TCRdb to 2015 to 2018). Regarding the complete study: An earlier analysis of 587 of the donors reported 250 to 300 Gb of sequence data and 90 million to 120 million unique TCR beta sequences obtained from 180 million or so T cells. Using immunosequencing, the study profiled T cell repertoires from 666 subjects and related those repertoires to cytomegalovirus serostatus. Alongside the repertoire data, information on donor age, sex, ethnicity and CMV serostatus was compiled. Of the 300 to 500 genotyped donors, 65% to 90% were placed in the genetic ancestry cluster associated with self-reported Caucasian donors. In an earlier analysis of 500 to 650 of the donors, high-throughput TCR beta sequencing was used to judge whether each TCR beta V gene segment behaved as functional or pseudogenic. Roughly five DR-DQ haplotypes were handled as single units for association and clustering, since linkage in the cohort was strong. The aim of the study was to test whether cataloging public T cell receptors could identify signatures of past pathogen exposure. Both class I and class II loci were covered by HLA typing, at four-digit resolution. To study patterns of TCR occurrence, a later analysis re-analyzed previously published TCR beta repertoires from around 670 donors and added high-resolution HLA genotyping. An early release covering over 500 HLA-typed donors comprised 250 to 350 gigabases of sequencing data and tens of millions of unique TCR sequences. To predict cytomegalovirus infection status, the study brought together high-throughput TCR immunosequencing, statistical association of individual TCRs with disease status, and machine learning. Besides the first cohort of approximately 670 subjects, a separate validation cohort made up of over a hundred different subjects was used. Genome-wide SNP genotypes for about 60% of the 666 donors were used in a later genetic analysis, which treated that subset as a discovery cohort. All discovery cohort repertoires had been generated using a single sequencing platform. Among 300 to 500 genotyped donors of the cohort, an average of approximately 240,000 unique TCR beta nucleotide sequences was sequenced per donor, of which about 19% were non-productive. Rather than drawing on any new phenotypic data, the later analysis identified candidate immune exposures from TCR beta sequences and the way those sequences occurred across donors. Typing coverage varied by locus: roughly 629-640 donors for A, B, C, DRB1 and DQB1; 500 to 550 for DQA1; around 610 for DPA1; approximately 470 for DPB1. Overall results and qualifications from the work: In a later genetic analysis, fewer N-insertions in productive TCRs were reported among donors in an Asian-associated ancestry cluster than the roughly 700-donor mean. For the cohort, immune exposure information was limited to CMV serostatus. A later analysis found that TCR association rates varied across HLA loci, with DRB1 alleles showing the most associated TCRs and HLA-C alleles the fewest. Linkage disequilibrium might explain the correlated functional status among segregating V segments, but an unknown experimental factor could not be ruled out. An association between a missense DCLRE1C variant and V-gene and J-gene trimming of TCR beta chains was found in a later genetic analysis and replicated in an independent cohort. The study gave a list of some 150 TCR beta chains associated with cytomegalovirus. In an earlier analysis of roughly 560 of the donors, most TCR beta V segments were observed in productive rearrangements about 90% or about 30% of the time, broadly matching IMGT annotations. In a later analysis, HLA-associated TCR beta chains showed more clonal expansion and lower generation probabilities than non-associated chains that were equally common. Specific HLA alleles were associated with some 15,000 TCR beta sequences at a false discovery rate of 0.05 in a later analysis. The presence/absence analyses assumed that sequencing depth was roughly uniform across donors, and that assumption may not be true. A cluster of highly shared sequence variants was judged likely to be a technical artifact of the sequencing pipeline. When HLA alleles, especially DR and DQ, strongly co-occurred, attributing TCR associations to individual alleles was difficult. A further reported finding was that TCR beta sequences accurately predicted the HLA-A and HLA-B alleles for most subjects in the first cohort. Most TCR sequences were seen in very few donors, while some public TCRs were found in many individuals. In vitro tests confirmed that three of the cytomegalovirus-associated TCR beta chains recognize cytomegalovirus antigens. The classifier was reported to diagnose cytomegalovirus status with high specificity and sensitivity in both the original and validation cohorts. Because HLA typing was unavailable for some donors at each locus, only the typed subset was used in association tests. According to the authors, the approach could potentially be generalized to other disease states and immunological phenotypes. Several of the top co-occurrence clusters appeared to be linked to parvovirus B19, influenza, CMV and Epstein-Barr virus, according to a later analysis. Because the 87-base-pair reads could not distinguish some IMGT-functional V segments, including TRBV6-2 and TRBV6-3, those segments were excluded. The cohort was sequenced for TCR beta chains only, and without alpha or paired-chain data the features that could be detected were limited. Most CMV-associated TCR beta chains appeared to be HLA-restricted in a later analysis, and the HLA associations seemed to be driven largely by CMV exposure. Because counts were too low, 15 to 20 rarely observed V segments, including chromosome 9 orphons, were excluded from the earlier analysis of 587 of the donors.

About this clone: No cognate antigen has been identified for it. Within one base of it there is no much larger clone, and no base qualities were kept.

The cohort consisted of some 730 healthy bone marrow donors. At the time of sampling, every cohort member was nominally healthy, though immune exposures that went unrecorded were likely present. The donor was CMV seropositive and belonged to the group of about 290 seropositive cohort members. Each donor provided a peripheral blood sample, and peripheral blood mononuclear cells were used for TCR beta sequencing. The Qiagen DNeasy Blood Extraction Kit was used to extract genomic DNA from the blood cell samples. At the junction V is shortened by 6 bases and J by 9 bases, with 17 bases in between. The CDR3 starts with the cysteine, ends with the phenylalanine, and has 13 residues. Only the CDR3 portion is preserved as DNA: 39 bases, with reading frame beginning at the first base. The germline V gene (reference sequence) sets CDR1 to MNHEY and CDR2 to SMNVEV. The library was produced with the immunoSEQ multiplex PCR assay. For the multiplex PCR, a mixture combining 60 forward primers for TCR Vbeta segments and 13 reverse primers for TCR Jbeta segments was used. A multiplex PCR assay on genomic DNA amplified the CDR3 region of rearranged TCR beta genes. On the Illumina HiSeq System, the amplified TCR beta libraries were sequenced as 87-base-pair reads. The study's processing was this. In a later analysis, tens of millions of unique TCR beta chains were counted across the approximately 620 repertoires, and approximately 11 million of these chains were shared by at least two donors. To remove PCR and sequencing errors, raw reads were error-corrected and collapsed into unique sequences using a nearest-neighbor algorithm that merged closely related sequences. To assign V, D and J gene segments, CDR3 sequences were aligned to IMGT reference sequences. Each retained sequence needed at least a six-nucleotide match to both a V gene segment and a J gene segment. A rearrangement was called productive if the CDR3 had no stop codons and remained in frame with V and J, and every other rearrangement was called non-productive. CDR3 was defined by IMGT convention, running from the second conserved V-encoded cysteine to the conserved J-encoded phenylalanine. Sequences without an unambiguous match to a single V gene segment were excluded from the earlier analysis of 450 to 650 of the donors. In an earlier analysis of several hundred of the donors, a V segment was called functional when productive rearrangements were above 56.7%, and segregating when the standard deviation between donors exceeded 5%. A statistical classification framework was built to diagnose cytomegalovirus status from the catalog of TCR beta chain sequences. In a later analysis, TCR nucleotide sequences were compared against IMGT/GENE-DB human TR gene sequences so that V and J genes could be assigned. A later analysis assigned CDR3 sequences and most-parsimonious VDJ recombination scenarios with the TCRdist pipeline. A later analysis defined each TCR beta chain by its CDR3 amino acid sequence plus V-gene family, and excluded reads lacking a unique V-gene family. A later analysis removed several hundred highly shared, low-generation-probability nucleotide sequences to deal with suspected cross-contamination and a sequencing artifact. In a later analysis, a clonal expansion index was calculated for each public chain from normalized within-repertoire ranks of inferred template counts. In a later analysis, generation probabilities were computed with a VDJ recombination model fitted to out-of-frame rearrangements, and the resulting probabilities were checked against IGoR. In a later analysis, TCR-TCR, TCR-HLA and TCR-CMV co-occurrence was scored with hypergeometric tests, and a repertoire-size bias correction was applied to TCR pairs. To estimate false discovery rates, a later analysis permuted the HLA or CMV assignments 20 times. In a later analysis, co-occurring TCRs were grouped using DBSCAN, with TCRdist sequence similarity added in when clustering inside HLA-allele-positive subsets. Co-occurrence clustering excluded repertoires with fewer than 30,000 or more than 120,000 public chains, plus five with anomalous nucleotide sharing. TCRdb holds this immuneACCESS table with in-frame rearrangements only. Some clones are missing; in checked studies, unresolved V genes explain under half, and the rest has no known cause. The D gene and trimming were derived from the DNA, and the V and J assignments and clone size from that table. The sample includes 85,000 to 100,000 clones, with about 80% observed a single time. 2.5% to 3.5% of the sample belongs to the ten largest clones.

Input material: PBMCs. In this chain, TRBV27 is recombined with TRBJ1-1; TRBD1 is perhaps the D gene, given 6 matching bases. This sequence originates from a male donor in good health and CMV-seropositive. Here the CDR3 is given as CASRLQGARKAFF. The DNA sequence is as follows: TGTGCCAGCAGACTACAGGGAGCGCGTAAAGCTTTCTTT.